This T cell receptor (beta chain) was obtained from a study of T cell responses to AZD1222 COVID-19 vaccine. Details on this clone: Antigen specificity is unknown.

TCRdb's table, derived via immunoSEQ multiplex PCR, lists solely in-frame clones and lacks some. The table shows about 130,000 clones, with around nine tenths occurring only once. There are 18 residues in the CDR3. V was pared by 5 bases and J by 0 bases, with 19 bases between. Germline CDR1 and CDR2: MNHEY and SMNVEV (reference sequence). Findings and caveats of the study: Sampling captured repertoires only after the peak T cell response. Females outnumbered males among donors, who were mostly white British; clonal diversity was possibly underestimated.

V and J are TRBV27 and TRBJ1-4; D is possibly TRBD1 (6 bases). The material sequenced was peripheral blood, taken 28 days after the second AZD1222 dose. This clonotype was sampled from an adult who received the AZD1222 COVID-19 vaccine. The CDR3 DNA follows: TGTGCCAGCAGTCAGATGAAATTACAGGGAGCAACTAATGAAAAACTGTTTTTT. Translating gives CASSQMKLQGATNEKLFF.